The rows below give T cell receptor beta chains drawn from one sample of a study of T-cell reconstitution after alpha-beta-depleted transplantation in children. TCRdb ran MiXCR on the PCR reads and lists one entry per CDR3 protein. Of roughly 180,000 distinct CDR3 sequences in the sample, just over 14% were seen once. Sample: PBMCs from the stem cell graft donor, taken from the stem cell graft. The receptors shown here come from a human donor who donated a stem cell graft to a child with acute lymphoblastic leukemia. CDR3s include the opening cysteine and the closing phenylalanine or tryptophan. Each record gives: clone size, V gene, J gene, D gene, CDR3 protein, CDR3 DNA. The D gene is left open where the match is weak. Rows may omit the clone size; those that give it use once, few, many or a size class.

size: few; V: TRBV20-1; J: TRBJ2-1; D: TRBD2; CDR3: CSATGTSGRGGNEQFF; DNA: TGCAGTGCGACCGGGACTAGCGGGAGAGGTGGTAATGAGCAGTTCTTC
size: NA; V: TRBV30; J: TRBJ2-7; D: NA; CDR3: CACSGGRPYEQYF; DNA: TGTGCCTGCTCAGGGGGGCGCCCCTACGAGCAGTACTTC
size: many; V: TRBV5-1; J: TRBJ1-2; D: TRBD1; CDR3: CASSLTYRGDNGYTF; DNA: TGCGCCAGCAGCTTAACCTACAGGGGAGACAATGGCTACACCTTC
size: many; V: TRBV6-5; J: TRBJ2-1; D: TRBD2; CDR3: CASSRLAGNNEQFF; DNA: TGTGCCAGCAGTCGACTAGCGGGAAACAATGAGCAGTTCTTC
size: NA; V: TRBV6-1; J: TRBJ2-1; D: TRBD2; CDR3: CASSEVAGGGYNEQFF; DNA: TGTGCCAGCAGTGAAGTAGCGGGAGGGGGATACAATGAGCAGTTCTTC
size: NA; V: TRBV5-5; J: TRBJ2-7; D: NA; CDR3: CASSLEQEVYEQYF; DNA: TGTGCCAGCAGCTTGGAGCAGGAGGTCTACGAGCAGTACTTC
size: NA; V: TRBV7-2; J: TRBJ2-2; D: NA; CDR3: CASQKAGGGTGELFF; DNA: TGTGCCAGCCAAAAAGCCGGCGGAGGAACCGGGGAGCTGTTTTTT
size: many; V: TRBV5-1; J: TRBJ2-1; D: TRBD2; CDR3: CASSTGLAGLNEQFF; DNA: TGCGCCAGCAGCACCGGACTAGCGGGACTCAATGAGCAGTTCTTC
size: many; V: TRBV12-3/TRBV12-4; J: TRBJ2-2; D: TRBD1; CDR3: CASTRPGQGNTGELFF; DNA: TGTGCCAGCACTCGCCCCGGACAGGGGAACACCGGGGAGCTGTTTTTT
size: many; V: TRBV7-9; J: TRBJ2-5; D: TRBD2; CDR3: CASSSSGGETQYF; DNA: TGTGCCAGCAGTTCTAGCGGGGGGGAGACCCAGTACTTC
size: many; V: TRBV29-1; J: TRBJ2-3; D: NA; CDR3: CSVAGRVADTQYF; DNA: TGCAGCGTTGCGGGACGGGTGGCAGATACGCAGTATTTT
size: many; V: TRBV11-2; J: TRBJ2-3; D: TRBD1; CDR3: CASSFPGRTGKRSDTQYF; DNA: TGTGCCAGCAGCTTCCCCGGCCGGACAGGGAAAAGGTCAGATACGCAGTATTTT
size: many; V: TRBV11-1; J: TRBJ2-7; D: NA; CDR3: CASSLFSPSGSYEQYF; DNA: TGTGCCAGCAGCTTATTTTCCCCCTCGGGGTCCTACGAGCAGTACTTC
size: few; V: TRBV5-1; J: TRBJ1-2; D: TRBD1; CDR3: CASSSGGLTGYTF; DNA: TGCGCCAGCAGCTCAGGGGGCTTAACTGGCTACACCTTC
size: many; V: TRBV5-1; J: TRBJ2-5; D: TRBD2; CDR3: CASSSHGPSGEETQYF; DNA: TGCGCCAGCAGCTCCCACGGCCCTAGCGGAGAAGAGACCCAGTACTTC
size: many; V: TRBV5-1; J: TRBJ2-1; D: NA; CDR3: CASSLGPDNEQFF; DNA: TGCGCCAGCAGCTTAGGGCCCGACAATGAGCAGTTCTTC
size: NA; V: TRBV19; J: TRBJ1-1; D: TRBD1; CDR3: CASSMGQGSWTEAFF; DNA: TGTGCCAGTAGTATGGGACAGGGATCATGGACTGAAGCTTTCTTT
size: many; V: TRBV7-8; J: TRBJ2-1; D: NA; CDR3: CASSLKLWPDKEQFF; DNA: TGTGCCAGCAGCTTAAAACTATGGCCAGACAAGGAGCAGTTCTTC
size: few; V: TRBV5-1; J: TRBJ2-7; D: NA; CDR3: CASSFQQTADIPYEQYF; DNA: TGCGCCAGCAGCTTCCAACAGACAGCCGATATCCCCTACGAGCAGTACTTC
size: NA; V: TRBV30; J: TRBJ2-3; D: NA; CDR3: CAWSRTGAATQYF; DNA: TGTGCCTGGAGCCGTACCGGCGCTGCTACGCAGTATTTT
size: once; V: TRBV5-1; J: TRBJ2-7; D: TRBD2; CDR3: CASSIGTSDGEQYF; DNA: TGCGCCAGCAGCATAGGGACTAGCGATGGTGAGCAGTACTTC
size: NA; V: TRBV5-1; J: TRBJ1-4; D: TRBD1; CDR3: CASSLTGGDEKLFF; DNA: TGCGCCAGCAGCTTGACAGGGGGCGATGAAAAACTGTTTTTT
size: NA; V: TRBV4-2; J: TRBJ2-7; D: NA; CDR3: CASSPGMGRTYEQYF; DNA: TGTGCCAGCAGCCCGGGTATGGGGAGGACCTACGAGCAGTACTTC
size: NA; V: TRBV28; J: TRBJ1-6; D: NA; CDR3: CASSLRYSPLHF; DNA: TGTGCCAGCAGCCTACGGTATTCACCCCTCCACTTT
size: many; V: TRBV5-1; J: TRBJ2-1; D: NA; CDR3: CASSLGVSGSYNEQFF; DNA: TGCGCCAGCAGCTTGGGGGTTTCTGGCTCCTACAATGAGCAGTTCTTC
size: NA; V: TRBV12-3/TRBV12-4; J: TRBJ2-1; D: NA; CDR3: CASSFRSSYNEQFF; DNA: TGTGCCAGCAGTTTTAGAAGCTCCTACAATGAGCAGTTCTTC
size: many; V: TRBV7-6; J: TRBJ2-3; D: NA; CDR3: CASSDWGRISTDTQYF; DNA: TGTGCCAGCAGCGATTGGGGGCGTATTAGCACAGATACGCAGTATTTT
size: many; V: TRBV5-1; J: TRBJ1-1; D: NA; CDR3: CASSLADGNTEAFF; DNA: TGCGCCAGCAGCTTGGCGGACGGAAACACTGAAGCTTTCTTT
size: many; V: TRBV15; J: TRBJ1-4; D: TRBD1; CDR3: CATSRDRGNEKLFF; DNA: TGTGCCACCAGCAGGGACAGGGGTAATGAAAAACTGTTTTTT
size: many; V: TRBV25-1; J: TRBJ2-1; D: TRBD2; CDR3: CASSESASGRIYNEQFF; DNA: TGTGCCAGCAGTGAATCGGCTAGCGGGAGAATCTACAATGAGCAGTTCTTC
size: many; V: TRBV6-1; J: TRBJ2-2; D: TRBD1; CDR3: CASSQGQGPNTGELFF; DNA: TGTGCCAGCAGCCAAGGACAGGGCCCTAACACCGGGGAGCTGTTTTTT
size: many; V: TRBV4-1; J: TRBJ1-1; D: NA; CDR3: CASSQEGGPNTEAFF; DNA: TGCGCCAGCAGCCAAGAAGGCGGACCGAACACTGAAGCTTTCTTT
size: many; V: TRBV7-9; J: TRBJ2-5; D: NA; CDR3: CASSPSWETQYF; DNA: TGTGCCAGCAGCCCGAGTTGGGAGACCCAGTACTTC
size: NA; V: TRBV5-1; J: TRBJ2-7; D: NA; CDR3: CASSLVAASSYEQYF; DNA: TGCGCCAGCAGCTTGGTGGCCGCATCTTCCTACGAGCAGTACTTC
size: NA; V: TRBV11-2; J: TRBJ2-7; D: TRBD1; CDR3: CASSLGTVAYSSYEQYF; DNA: TGTGCCAGCAGCCTAGGGACAGTCGCTTACTCGTCCTACGAGCAGTACTTC
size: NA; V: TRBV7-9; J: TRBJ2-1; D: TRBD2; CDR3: CASSLLAGVSSNEQFF; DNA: TGTGCCAGCAGCTTATTAGCGGGAGTGTCCTCCAATGAGCAGTTCTTC
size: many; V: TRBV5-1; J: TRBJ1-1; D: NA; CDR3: CASSLLGGTEAFF; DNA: TGCGCCAGCAGCTTGCTAGGGGGGACTGAAGCTTTCTTT
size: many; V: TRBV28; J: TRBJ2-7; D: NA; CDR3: CASSPDKDGYEQYF; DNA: TGTGCCAGCAGTCCTGACAAGGACGGCTACGAGCAGTACTTC
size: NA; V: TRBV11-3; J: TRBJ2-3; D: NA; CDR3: CASSLGSEGDTQYF; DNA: TGTGCCAGCAGCTTAGGAAGCGAAGGAGATACGCAGTATTTT
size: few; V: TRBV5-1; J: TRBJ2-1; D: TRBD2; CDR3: CASSLALGRIGAGESYNEQFF; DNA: TGCGCCAGCAGCTTGGCTCTGGGGCGGATCGGAGCGGGAGAATCCTACAATGAGCAGTTCTTC
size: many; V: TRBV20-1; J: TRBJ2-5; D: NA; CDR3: CSPRVAEETQYF; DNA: TGCAGCCCTCGGGTAGCGGAAGAGACCCAGTACTTC
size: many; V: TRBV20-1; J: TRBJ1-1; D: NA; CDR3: CKAGPQNTEAFF; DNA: TGCAAGGCCGGGCCTCAGAACACTGAAGCTTTCTTT
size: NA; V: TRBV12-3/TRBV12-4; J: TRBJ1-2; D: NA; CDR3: CASRHPPGDARLTGDYGYTF; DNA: TGTGCCAGCAGACACCCCCCGGGAGATGCCAGACTGACAGGAGATTATGGCTACACCTTC
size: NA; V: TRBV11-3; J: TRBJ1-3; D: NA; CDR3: CASGYVGLSGNTIYF; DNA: TGTGCCAGTGGCTACGTTGGACTCTCTGGAAACACCATATATTTT
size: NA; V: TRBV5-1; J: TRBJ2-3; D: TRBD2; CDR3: CASSFGGLADTDTQYF; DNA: TGCGCCAGCAGCTTCGGGGGACTAGCGGACACAGATACGCAGTATTTT
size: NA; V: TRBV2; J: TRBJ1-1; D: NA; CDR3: CASRGMNTEAFF; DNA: TGTGCCAGCAGGGGGATGAACACTGAAGCTTTCTTT
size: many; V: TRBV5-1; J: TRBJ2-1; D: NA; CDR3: CASRGGSSYNEQFF; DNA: TGCGCCAGCAGGGGGGGTAGCTCCTACAATGAGCAGTTCTTC
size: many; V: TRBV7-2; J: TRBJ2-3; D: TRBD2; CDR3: CASSYGTSGIVDTQYF; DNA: TGTGCCAGCAGCTATGGGACTAGCGGGATTGTAGATACGCAGTATTTT
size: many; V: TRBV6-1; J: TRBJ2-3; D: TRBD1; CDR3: CASRKDRILTDTQYF; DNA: TGTGCCAGCAGAAAGGACAGGATCCTCACAGATACGCAGTATTTT
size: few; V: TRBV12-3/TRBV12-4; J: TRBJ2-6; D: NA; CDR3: CASSQSDGANGLTF; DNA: TGTGCCAGCAGTCAGTCCGATGGGGCCAACGGCCTGACTTTC
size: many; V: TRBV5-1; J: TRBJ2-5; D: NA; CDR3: CASSFDSEETQYF; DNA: TGCGCCAGCAGCTTTGACTCGGAAGAGACCCAGTACTTC
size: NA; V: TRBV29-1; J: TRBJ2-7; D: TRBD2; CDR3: CSVALAGRSYEQYF; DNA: TGCAGCGTCGCACTAGCGGGGCGCTCCTACGAGCAGTACTTC
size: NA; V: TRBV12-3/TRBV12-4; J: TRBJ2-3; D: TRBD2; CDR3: CASSLAAELAGVRTQYF; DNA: TGTGCCAGCAGTTTAGCTGCGGAGCTAGCGGGAGTGCGCACGCAGTATTTT
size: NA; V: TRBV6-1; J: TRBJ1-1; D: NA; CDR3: CASSETTGRATEAFF; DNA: TGTGCCAGCAGCGAAACCACAGGGAGGGCCACTGAAGCTTTCTTT
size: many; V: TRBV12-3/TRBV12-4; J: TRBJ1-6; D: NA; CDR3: CASRGSYNSPLHF; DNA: TGTGCCAGCAGGGGTTCCTATAATTCACCCCTCCACTTT
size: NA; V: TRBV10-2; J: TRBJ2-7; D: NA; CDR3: CASSESLEQYF; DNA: TGCGCCAGCAGTGAGTCACTCGAGCAGTACTTC
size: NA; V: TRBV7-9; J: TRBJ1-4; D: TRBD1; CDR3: CASSPFSGQGLSDEKLFF; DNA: TGTGCCAGCAGCCCTTTTTCGGGACAGGGGCTTTCAGATGAAAAACTGTTTTTT
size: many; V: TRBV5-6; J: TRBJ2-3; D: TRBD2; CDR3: CASSHVIWGRDTDTQYF; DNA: TGTGCCAGCAGCCATGTGATATGGGGGAGGGACACAGATACGCAGTATTTT
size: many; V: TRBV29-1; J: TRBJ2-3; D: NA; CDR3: CSGARTDTQYF; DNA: TGCAGCGGTGCTCGGACAGATACGCAGTATTTT
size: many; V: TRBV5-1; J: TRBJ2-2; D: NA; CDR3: CATRPAAANTGELFF; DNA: TGCGCCACCCGCCCCGCGGCGGCGAACACCGGGGAGCTGTTTTTT